The TCR beta chain under discussion was sequenced for a study of blood T cells in healthy people across ages. Notes on this clonotype: The antigen is unknown.

CDR1 and CDR2 (germline): MNHEY, SVGAGI. CDR3 length: 18 amino acids. The ends were cut back, 2 bases at V and 0 bases at J, with 16 bases in the middle. Overall study results and limits: Naive and antigen-experienced cells could not be conclusively compared, given unsorted PBMCs.

A second PCR, run for about 7 to 12 cycles, used a sample-barcoded 5' primer plus a J-beta primer mix. MiXCR was run by TCRdb on the 5' RACE reads, yielding one entry per CDR3 protein. The sample lists more than 450,000 distinct CDR3 sequences; roughly a quarter were seen once. These data are also associated with another study on T cells of mothers and their children. According to that study: During the second PCR, the M1S primer introduced sample barcodes along with 2-4 random nucleotides. Mothers yielded over 8.5 million CDR3 reads, children some 2.9 million each. The search for persistent microchimeric T cell clones detected none.

Sequencing input: blood. V is TRBV6-5 and J is TRBJ1-4, with D maybe TRBD1 (5 bases). The source is a boy younger than 10 in good health. Here the CDR3 DNA reads TGTGCCAGCAGTTACCAGAGACAGACGATTGCAACTAATGAAAAACTGTTTTTT. Translated, it gives CASSYQRQTIATNEKLFF.